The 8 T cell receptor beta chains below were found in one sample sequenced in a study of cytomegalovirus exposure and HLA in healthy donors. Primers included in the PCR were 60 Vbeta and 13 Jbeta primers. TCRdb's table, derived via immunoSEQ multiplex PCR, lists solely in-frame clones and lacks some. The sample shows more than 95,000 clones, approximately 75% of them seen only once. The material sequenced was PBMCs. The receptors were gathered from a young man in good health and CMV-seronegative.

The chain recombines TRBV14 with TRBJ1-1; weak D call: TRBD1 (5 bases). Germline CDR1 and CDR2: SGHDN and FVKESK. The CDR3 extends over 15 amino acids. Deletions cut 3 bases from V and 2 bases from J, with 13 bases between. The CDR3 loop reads CASSHLTESNTEAFF. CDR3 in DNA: TGTGCCAGCAGCCACTTGACAGAGTCTAACACTGAAGCTTTCTTT. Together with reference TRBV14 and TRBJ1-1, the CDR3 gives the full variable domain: EAGVTQFPSHSVIEKGQTVTLRCDPISGHDNLYWYRRVMGKEIKFLLHFVKESKQDESGMPNNRFLAERTGGTYSTLKVQPAELEDSGVYFCASSHLTESNTEAFFGQGTRLTVV.

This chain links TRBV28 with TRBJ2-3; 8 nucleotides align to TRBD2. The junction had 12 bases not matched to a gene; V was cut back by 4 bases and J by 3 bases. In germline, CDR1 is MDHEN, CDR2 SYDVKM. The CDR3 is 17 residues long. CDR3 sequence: CASSSPGLAPGTDTQYF. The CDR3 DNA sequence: TGTGCCAGCAGTTCCCCCGGACTAGCCCCGGGTACAGATACGCAGTATTTT.

The CDR3 protein is CASSPGFGGGYEQYF. The CDR3 DNA is TGTGCCAGCAGCCCCGGGTTTGGGGGAGGCTACGAGCAGTACTTC. This chain joins TRBV6-5 and TRBJ2-7, with D possibly matching TRBD2 (6 bases). CDR1 MNHEY and CDR2 SVGAGI come from the germline V gene. The CDR3 has 15 residues. Deletions cut 6 bases from V and 3 bases from J, with 18 bases between.

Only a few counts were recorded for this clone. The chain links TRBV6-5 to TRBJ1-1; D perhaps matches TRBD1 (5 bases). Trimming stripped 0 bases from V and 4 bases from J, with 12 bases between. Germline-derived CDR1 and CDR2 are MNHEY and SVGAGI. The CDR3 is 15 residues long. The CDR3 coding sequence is TGTGCCAGCAGTTACTCTCCAGGGTTGGGCACTGAAGCTTTCTTT. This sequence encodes CASSYSPGLGTEAFF.

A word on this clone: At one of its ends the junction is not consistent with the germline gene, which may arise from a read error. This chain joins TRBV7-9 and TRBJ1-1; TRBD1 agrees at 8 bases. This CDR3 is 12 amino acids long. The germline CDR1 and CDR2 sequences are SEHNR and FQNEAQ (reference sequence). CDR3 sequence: CSSSQQGAEAFF. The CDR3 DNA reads TGTTCCAGCAGTCAACAGGGGGCTGAAGCTTTCTTT.

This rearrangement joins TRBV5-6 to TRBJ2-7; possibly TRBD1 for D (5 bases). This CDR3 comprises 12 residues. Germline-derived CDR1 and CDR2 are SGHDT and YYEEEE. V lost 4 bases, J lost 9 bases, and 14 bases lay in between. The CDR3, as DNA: TGTGCCAGCAGCGTGACTTCAGGGTGGCAGTACTTC. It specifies CASSVTSGWQYF.

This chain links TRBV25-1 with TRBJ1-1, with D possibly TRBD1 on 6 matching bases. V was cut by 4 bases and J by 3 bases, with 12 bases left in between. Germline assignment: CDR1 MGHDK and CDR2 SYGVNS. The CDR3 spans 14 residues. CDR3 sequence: CASSVGEGDTEAFF. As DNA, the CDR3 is TGTGCCAGCAGTGTTGGGGAGGGGGACACTGAAGCTTTCTTT.

CDR3 region: CAWSGLNEQYF. The CDR3 region has the DNA TGTGCCTGGAGTGGACTCAACGAGCAGTACTTC. The chain combines TRBV30 with TRBJ2-7; D remains ambiguous. Germline CDR1 reads GTSNPN; CDR2 reads SVGIG (reference sequence). Trimming took off 1 base at V and 5 bases at J, with 6 bases between the two ends. This CDR3 is 11 amino acids long. Together with reference TRBV30 and TRBJ2-7, the CDR3 gives the full variable domain: SQTIHQWPATLVQPVGSPLSLECTVEGTSNPNLYWYRQAAGRGLQLLFYSVGIGQISSEVPQNLSASRPQDRQFILSSKKLLLSDSGFYLCAWSGLNEQYFGPGTRLTVT.